A single sample gave rise to the 23 T cell receptor beta chains below, sequenced in a study of CD8 T cells in Susac syndrome. The RNA, roughly 0.5 to 1 ug, was put through reverse transcription using random hexamers. Each CDR3 protein is one row after TCRdb ran MiXCR on the immunoSEQ multiplex PCR reads. The sample holds some 150,000 distinct CDR3 sequences, approximately 95% seen once. What was sequenced was CD4+ T cells from PBMCs. The source is a human donor with Susac syndrome.

The chain combines TRBV14 with TRBJ2-7; D call uncertain. Germline V gene lookup returns CDR1 SGHDN and CDR2 FVKESK. CDR3 length: 14 amino acids. V was shortened by 3 bases and J by 1 base, with 10 bases between the two germline ends. The CDR3 spells CASSHSVYSYEQYF. As DNA, the CDR3 is TGTGCCAGCAGCCACTCAGTTTATTCCTACGAGCAGTACTTC. The whole variable domain, remainder taken from reference TRBV14 and TRBJ2-7, is EAGVTQFPSHSVIEKGQTVTLRCDPISGHDNLYWYRRVMGKEIKFLLHFVKESKQDESGMPNNRFLAERTGGTYSTLKVQPAELEDSGVYFCASSHSVYSYEQYFGPGTRLTVT.

V gene TRBV30 combines with J gene TRBJ2-1; 9 bases fit TRBD2. The CDR3 has 15 amino acids. V lost 4 bases and J lost 0; bases outside the gene matches: 4. Germline V gives CDR1 GTSNPN, CDR2 SVGIG (reference sequence). CDR3 region: CAWTSGIRSYNEQFF. CDR3 DNA sequence: TGTGCCTGGACTAGCGGGATCCGCTCCTACAATGAGCAGTTCTTC.

A single count supports this clonotype. This chain connects TRBV14 to TRBJ2-1; 15 nucleotides line up with TRBD2. CDR3 length: 16 amino acids. Germline-derived CDR1 and CDR2 are SGHDN and FVKESK. With 4 bases clipped from V and 4 bases from J, the junction kept 2 bases outside the gene matches. CDR3 nucleotide sequence: TGTGCCAGCAGCCGGACTAGCGGGAGGGGTTACAATGAGCAGTTCTTC. Protein sequence: CASSRTSGRGYNEQFF.

This clonotype appeared a few times. The CDR3: CASSHRGSNQPQHF. Here the CDR3 DNA reads TGCGCCAGCAGCCACAGGGGAAGCAATCAGCCCCAGCATTTT. V and J are TRBV4-1 and TRBJ1-5; D is perhaps TRBD1 (6 bases). The CDR3 contains 14 residues. The V gene lost 3 bases and the J gene lost 1 base, with 7 bases spanning the gap. CDR1 and CDR2 (germline): MGHRA, YSYEKL.

This rearrangement joins TRBV12-3 or TRBV12-4 to TRBJ2-1, with 8 bases matching TRBD2. The CDR3 length is 15 residues. J gave up 3 bases and V 3 bases, and 4 bases lay outside the gene matches. CDR3 region: CASSFSGGVYNEQFF. Here the CDR3 DNA reads TGTGCCAGCAGTTTTTCGGGGGGGGTCTACAATGAGCAGTTCTTC.

The V call is TRBV6-1, the J call TRBJ2-5; the D gene is possibly TRBD1 (6 bases). Germline CDR1 is MNHNS and CDR2 is SASEGT. This CDR3 has 16 amino acids. V lost 4 bases and J 5 bases, leaving 20 bases between the germline ends. CDR3: CASSGRTGIERETQYF. CDR3 DNA sequence: TGTGCCAGCAGTGGTCGAACAGGGATCGAAAGGGAGACCCAGTACTTC.

In DNA form, the CDR3 reads TGTGCCATCAGTGACAGCAACTATGGCTACACCTTC. It encodes CAISDSNYGYTF. This chain joins TRBV10-3 and TRBJ1-2; D remains ambiguous. Per the germline V gene, CDR1 is ENHRY and CDR2 is SYGVKD. V lost 3 bases and J 2 bases, leaving 4 bases between the germline ends. The CDR3 is 12 amino acids.

CDR3 in amino acids: CASSLASSSGGETQYF. The CDR3 coding sequence is TGCGCCAGCAGCTTGGCAAGCTCTTCCGGGGGAGAGACCCAGTACTTC. The chain combines TRBV5-1 with TRBJ2-5; possibly TRBD2 for D (6 bases). Germline values: CDR1 SGHRS, CDR2 YFSETQ. The CDR3 is 16 residues long. The V end lost 0 bases, the J end lost 4 bases, and 16 bases lay between the germline ends.

This chain joins TRBV9 and TRBJ2-5; 7 nucleotides align to TRBD2. CDR1 SGDLS and CDR2 YYNGEE come from the germline V gene. Trimming at V came to 2 bases and at J to 5 bases, leaving 12 bases not matched to a gene. The CDR3 has 16 residues. CDR3 in amino acids: CASSVSSGGWRETQYF. CDR3 nucleotide sequence: TGTGCCAGCAGCGTTAGTTCGGGAGGATGGAGGGAGACCCAGTACTTC. The whole variable domain, filled in from reference TRBV9 and TRBJ2-5, reads DSGVTQTPKHLITATGQRVTLRCSPRSGDLSVYWYQQSLDQGLQFLIQYYNGEERAKGNILERFSAQQFPDLHSELNLSSLELGDSALYFCASSVSSGGWRETQYFGPGTRLLVL.

The rearrangement joins TRBV30 to TRBJ1-1; D possibly corresponds to TRBD1 (5 bases). Germline V CDR1 and CDR2: GTSNPN, SVGIG (reference sequence). Trimming shortened V by 5 bases and J by 2 bases, and 12 bases separated the two germline ends. This CDR3 region has 13 residues. CDR3 nucleotide sequence: TGTGCCTGGGGGACGGGGAGAAACACTGAAGCTTTCTTT. Encoded protein: CAWGTGRNTEAFF.

The chain combines TRBV24-1 with TRBJ2-3; D might be TRBD2 (6 bases). Germline CDR1 and CDR2: KGHDR and SFDVKD. Between the trimmed V and J ends, which lost 3 bases and 4 bases, there was a span of 10 bases. The CDR3 runs 14 residues. In DNA, the CDR3 is TGTGCCACCAGTGATACGGGAGCATCAGATACGCAGTATTTT. Protein sequence: CATSDTGASDTQYF.

V usage is TRBV20-1 and J usage is TRBJ2-3; perhaps TRBD2 as D (5 bases). The ends were cut back, 1 base at V and 4 bases at J, with 12 bases in the middle. The CDR3 contains 14 residues. Germline V gene lookup returns CDR1 DFQATT and CDR2 SNEGSKA (reference sequence). The CDR3 loop is CSARVPGMPDTQYF. The CDR3, as DNA: TGCAGTGCTAGAGTTCCCGGGATGCCAGATACGCAGTATTTT.

This sequence joins TRBV28 and TRBJ1-2; no definite D call. The germline V gene has CDR1 MDHEN and CDR2 SYDVKM. V was cut by 2 bases and J by 3 bases, with 7 bases left in between. This CDR3 contains 13 residues. Here the CDR3 DNA reads TGTGCCAGCAGTTTAGGGAGTGACTATGGCTACACCTTC. Translating it yields CASSLGSDYGYTF.

V and J are TRBV5-1 and TRBJ2-3, with D possibly being TRBD1 (5 bases). The CDR3 sequence is 16 residues long. The V end was cut by 4 bases, the J end by 2 bases, with 17 bases between. CDR1 and CDR2 from the germline V gene are SGHRS and YFSETQ. CDR3 coding DNA: TGCGCCAGCAGCCTATTCCCAGGGAAGGCCACAGATACGCAGTATTTT. Its translation: CASSLFPGKATDTQYF.

The chain uses TRBV14 and TRBJ1-4; D not resolved. Germline CDR1 and CDR2: SGHDN and FVKESK. Trimming pared 2 bases from V and 6 bases from J, leaving 7 bases between. The CDR3 is 13 amino acids. For the CDR3, the DNA is TGTGCCAGCAGCCAACAGGCCCATGAAAAACTGTTTTTT. It is translated as CASSQQAHEKLFF.

This chain joins TRBV14 and TRBJ2-2; no firm D call. The CDR3 contains 13 residues. The ends were cut back, 6 bases at V and 6 bases at J, with 11 bases in the middle. Germline V gene lookup returns CDR1 SGHDN and CDR2 FVKESK. Here the CDR3 reads CASRSDLAGELFF. The CDR3 coding sequence is TGTGCCAGCAGGTCTGACTTGGCCGGGGAGCTGTTTTTT.

V and J are TRBV20-1 and TRBJ2-3; 9 nucleotides align to TRBD2. Germline loops: CDR1 DFQATT, CDR2 SNEGSKA (reference sequence). The CDR3 extends over 14 amino acids. Germline trimming cut 4 bases from V and 5 bases from J; bases unmatched to any gene: 7. For the CDR3, the DNA is TGCAGTGCTACCTCTAGCGGGGAAGTAGATACGCAGTATTTT. This codes for CSATSSGEVDTQYF.

The chain employs TRBV21-1 and TRBJ2-7; the D segment call TRBD1 is taken from the table without a DNA check. TRBV21-1 is marked as a pseudogene. The CDR3 covers 14 residues. The CDR3 sequence is CASSKVDSHSEQYF. Here the CDR3 DNA reads TGTGCCAGCAGCAAGGTTGACAGCCATAGCGAGCAGTACTTC.

V usage is TRBV28 and J usage is TRBJ2-3; the D gene is possibly TRBD1 (5 bases). There are 11 residues in the CDR3. Germline CDR1 and CDR2: MDHEN and SYDVKM. In DNA, the CDR3 is TGTGGGGCCAGGGCAACAGATACGCAGTATTTT. It codes for CGARATDTQYF. Supplemented by reference TRBV28 and TRBJ2-3, the full variable domain reads DVKVTQSSRYLVKRTGEKVFLECVQDMDHENMFWYRQDPGLGLRLIYFSYDVKMKEKGDIPEGYSVSREKKERFSLILESASTNQTSMYLCGARATDTQYFGPGTRLTVL.

The V and J genes are TRBV12-3 or TRBV12-4 and TRBJ2-7, with 8 positions matching TRBD1. Trimming removed 7 bases from V and 2 bases from J; junction bases left unmatched: 7. The CDR3 is 14 amino acids. In DNA, the CDR3 is TGTGCCAGCACCCCGACAGGGGCTCCCTACGAGCAGTACTTC. It specifies CASTPTGAPYEQYF.

Here the CDR3 DNA reads TGCAGTGCTAGCTCCTGGGGGGTGGGTTTCGATGAGCAGTTCTTC. Amino acids: CSASSWGVGFDEQFF. V is TRBV20-1 and J is TRBJ2-1; a weak D match, TRBD2 (6 bases). The CDR3 has 15 residues. CDR1 and CDR2 (germline): DFQATT, SNEGSKA (reference sequence). The V end lost 3 bases, the J end lost 8 bases, and 20 bases lay between the germline ends.

The chain has TRBV28 and TRBJ2-2, with D perhaps being TRBD1 or TRBD2 (5 bases each). The germline V gene has CDR1 MDHEN and CDR2 SYDVKM. The CDR3 is 13 amino acids. V lost 3 bases to trimming and J lost 3 bases, with 5 bases between them. CDR3 in DNA: TGTGCCAGCAGTTTGGGACACACCGGGGAGCTGTTTTTT. It specifies CASSLGHTGELFF.

The chain employs TRBV3-1 and TRBJ1-2; D is ambiguous. The CDR3 is made up of 14 amino acids. V lost 4 bases and J lost 2, with 11 bases in between. The germline V gene encodes CDR1 LGHDT and CDR2 YNNKEL (reference sequence). CDR3 DNA: TGTGCCAGCAGCCCCCGTGGCCCGAACTATGGCTACACCTTC. It codes for CASSPRGPNYGYTF.